This entry lists 8 T cell receptor beta chains sequenced from one sample in a study of CD8 T cells in ankylosing spondylitis. Regarding the study as a whole: There was a TCR beta motif, made of eight highly homologous variants, that appeared characteristic of ankylosing spondylitis blood.

MiXCR, run by TCRdb on the 5' RACE reads, gives a single entry per CDR3 protein. The data hold more than 650,000 distinct CDR3 sequences, with approximately 10% observed a single time. Antigen specificity for these receptors is unknown. The material sequenced was blood, either unsorted or a sorted T cell fraction (not recorded which). The receptors here all came from a male donor with ankylosing spondylitis.

The gene calls are TRBV6-2 or TRBV6-3 and TRBJ1-5; D gene ambiguous. The CDR3 totals 18 residues. The V gene's germline CDR1 is MNHEY and CDR2 SVGEGT. Trimming removed 2 bases at V and 0 bases at J, with 17 bases between. The CDR3: CASSYQTDGLVSNQPQHF. DNA of the CDR3: TGTGCCAGCAGTTACCAAACAGATGGACTCGTTAGCAATCAGCCCCAGCATTTT.

V usage is TRBV6-1 and J usage is TRBJ1-2; D is perhaps TRBD1 (5 bases). V was cut by 8 bases and J by 2 bases, with 15 bases left in between. The CDR3 covers 14 residues. CDR1 is MNHNS, CDR2 SASEGT, per germline. CDR3 DNA sequence: TGTGCCAGCTTGTCAAGGGGTATCAACTATGGCTACACCTTC. It translates to CASLSRGINYGYTF.

This sequence joins TRBV30 and TRBJ2-1; TRBD1 matches 8 bases. CDR3 length equals 14 residues. The germline V gene encodes CDR1 GTSNPN and CDR2 SVGIG (reference sequence). V lost 3 bases, J lost 10 bases, and 11 bases stayed unmatched. The CDR3 DNA reads as TGTGCCTGGAGCGCCGGAACAGGGGGACGAGAGCAGTTCTTC. Encoded protein: CAWSAGTGGREQFF.

This clonotype showed up many times. The chain carries TRBV6-1 and TRBJ2-3, with 7 bases lining up with TRBD2. J was trimmed by 3 bases and V by 6 bases; bases with no gene match: 12. CDR3 length: 16 residues. Germline loops: CDR1 MNHNS, CDR2 SASEGT. CDR3 bases: TGTGCCAGCAGGAGACGACTAGCCGGGGGAACAGATACGCAGTATTTT. It specifies CASRRRLAGGTDTQYF.

This clonotype was picked up a small number of times. The chain recombines TRBV20-1 with TRBJ2-2; D may be TRBD1 or TRBD2 (5 bases each). The germline CDR1 and CDR2 sequences are DFQATT and SNEGSKA (reference sequence). The V end was cut by 6 bases, the J end by 4 bases, with 24 bases between. This CDR3 is 17 amino acids long. The CDR3 nucleotides read TGCAGTGCACGTCATTCGGGACCTCGCCCGAGCACCGGGGAGCTGTTTTTT. It translates to CSARHSGPRPSTGELFF.

The genes are TRBV4-3 and TRBJ2-3; no firm D call. V was clipped by 3 bases and J by 8 bases, with 12 bases between them. CDR1 and CDR2 (germline): LGHNA, YSLEER. The CDR3 spans 13 residues. The CDR3 DNA reads TGCGCCAGCAGCCAGGACGACCGTGGTACGCAGTATTTT. Amino acids: CASSQDDRGTQYF.

This clonotype was counted a few times. The chain is built from TRBV2 and TRBJ1-1; no clear D gene. CDR1 and CDR2 (germline): SNHLY, FYNNEI. The CDR3 sequence is 13 residues long. V lost 7 bases and J 3 bases, leaving 12 bases between the germline ends. The DNA of the CDR3 is TGTGCCAGCACCGCATGGGAGGACACTGAAGCTTTCTTT. Translation: CASTAWEDTEAFF.

Many counts were recorded for this clonotype. The V and J genes are TRBV29-1 and TRBJ1-1, with D tentatively TRBD1 (6 bases). Per germline, CDR1 SQVTM and CDR2 ANQGSEA. CDR3 size: 12 residues. Trimming pared 6 bases from V and 6 bases from J, leaving 14 bases between. CDR3 loop: CSVARGLAEAFF. The CDR3 nucleotides are TGCAGCGTAGCAAGGGGGTTGGCTGAAGCTTTCTTT.